This T cell receptor (beta chain) appears in the sequencing data of a study of blood T cell repertoires in COVID-19 (dated by TCRdb to between 2020 and 2021). General notes on the study: The collaborator samples originated in the United States, Italy and Spain and spanned the acute and convalescent phases of COVID-19. The repertoires were released in a freely available public database meant as a resource for research on the immune response to SARS-CoV-2. Samples came from the ongoing ImmuneRACE study (first 160 participants) plus 1,254 subjects from 6 global collaborators. The material from the prospective study consisted of cDNA or gDNA derived from T cells, B-cell-depleted T cells, or PBMCs. A de-identified subject ID, COVID-19 status, age in years and sex were almost always included in the sample metadata. The dataset comprised deeply sampled blood TCRbeta repertoires from subjects exposed to, actively infected with, or recovered from COVID-19. Where HLA class I and class II types were available, the types were taken from metadata supplied by the sample provider, not from assay-based typing. The full study reports these points: Clinical and demographic metadata were provided uncurated, with the amount varying by source and participant.

The CDR3 sequence holds 17 residues, the cysteine and phenylalanine included. This entry keeps only the CDR3 DNA: 51 bases, framed from base 1. Compared with germline, V lacks 1 base and J lacks 7 bases; bases without a gene match: 11. CDR1 and CDR2 (KGHDR, SFDVKD) derive from the germline V gene. The immunoSEQ Assay, a bias-controlled multiplex PCR, was used to amplify TCRbeta CDR3 regions from genomic DNA. The study's processing was this. Nucleated cell counts per sample were estimated from amplification of reference gene primers within the assay. To quantify the absolute abundance of each unique TCRbeta CDR3 rearrangement, sequence reads were collapsed and filtered. Productive Simpson clonality was computed per sample as the square root of Simpson's diversity index over productive rearrangements. The source is immuneACCESS, and TCRdb retained only in-frame sequences with V and J called. Part of the clones is not carried over; for the studies checked, unresolved V genes explain less than half of this, and the remainder is unexplained. That table supplies the V and J calls and clone size; D and trimming were determined from the DNA. The sample table holds 250,000 to 300,000 clones, of which approximately 86% were seen once. The ten largest clones represent around 3.6% of the sample.

About this clone: The clone's antigen remains unknown. There are no base qualities to consult, and no much larger clone falls within one base.

Collaborating institutions collected whole blood in K2EDTA tubes following their own protocols. Collaborator samples were shipped for TCRbeta analysis as frozen whole blood, isolated PBMCs, or DNA extracted from either sample type. Material for sequencing was peripheral blood. The sequence was obtained from a man younger than 35 with active or convalescent COVID-19. Rearrangement joined TRBV24-1 to TRBJ2-1; TRBD1 lines up with 8 middle nucleotides. The CDR3: CATSDFAGTGQRNEQFF. The DNA sequence follows: TGTGCCACCAGTGATTTTGCCGGGACAGGTCAGAGAAATGAGCAGTTCTTC.